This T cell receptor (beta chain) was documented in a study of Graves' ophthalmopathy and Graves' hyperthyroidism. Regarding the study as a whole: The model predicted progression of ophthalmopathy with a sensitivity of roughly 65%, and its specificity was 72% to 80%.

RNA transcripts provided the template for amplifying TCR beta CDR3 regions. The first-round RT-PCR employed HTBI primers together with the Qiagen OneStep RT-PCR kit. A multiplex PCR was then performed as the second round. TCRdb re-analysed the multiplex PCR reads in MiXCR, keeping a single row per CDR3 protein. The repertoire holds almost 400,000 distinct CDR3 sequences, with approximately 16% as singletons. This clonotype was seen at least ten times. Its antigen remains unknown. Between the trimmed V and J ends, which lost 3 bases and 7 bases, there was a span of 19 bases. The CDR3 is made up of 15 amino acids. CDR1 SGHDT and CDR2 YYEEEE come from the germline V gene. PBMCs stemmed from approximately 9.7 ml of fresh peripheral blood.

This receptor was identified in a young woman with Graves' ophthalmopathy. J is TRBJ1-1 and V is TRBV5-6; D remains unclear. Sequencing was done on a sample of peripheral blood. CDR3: CASSSRGPRSVEAFF. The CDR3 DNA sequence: TGTGCCAGCAGCTCGCGAGGGCCGAGGTCGGTTGAAGCTTTCTTT.